The following is a TCR beta chain sequence with its context. The data were taken from a study of blood T cell repertoires in COVID-19. Original handling: Quantification of nucleated cells was approximated via reference gene primer amplification. Clones were read by immunoSEQ multiplex PCR, and TCRdb kept only the in-frame ones, dropping some. V and J calls and clone size are copied from that table; D and trimming were computed from the DNA. The sample lists more than 250,000 clones; almost 90% were seen once. V was clipped by 4 bases and J by 13 bases, with 20 bases between them. This CDR3 is built from 14 residues. The germline V gene encodes CDR1 ENHRY and CDR2 SYGVKD.

Sequenced: PBMCs or T cells enriched from blood (not recorded which). This chain uses TRBV10-3 with TRBJ2-1; possibly TRBD1 for D (6 bases). The TCR was taken from a woman aged 18 to 35 with acute COVID-19. The CDR3 DNA is TGTGCCATCAGTGGGACAGAGGGAACCCGAAGCCAGTTCTTC. Residues: CAISGTEGTRSQFF.